Following are 21 T cell receptor beta chains from one sample sequenced in a study of control samples from healthy donors and cancer patients. The table came from immunoSEQ multiplex PCR; TCRdb's copy has only in-frame clones and leaves some out. Of 60,000 to 70,000 clones listed, about 80% were seen once; the top ten hold 2.9%. What was sequenced was PBMCs. These receptors were collected from a woman aged 45-59 years with lung cancer.

This clone was recorded only once. The chain employs TRBV7-9 and TRBJ1-1; 10 bases map to TRBD1. The CDR3 is made up of 14 amino acids. Germline V gene data show CDR1 as SEHNR and CDR2 as FQNEAQ (reference sequence). Trimming took 6 bases from V and 5 from J; bases not matched to a gene: 6. CDR3 in DNA: TGTGCCAGCAGTTCGGGACAGGGGATGACTGAAGCTTTCTTT. Protein: CASSSGQGMTEAFF. Full variable domain (outside the CDR3, taken from reference TRBV7-9 and TRBJ1-1): DTGVSQNPRHKITKRGQNVTFRCDPISEHNRLYWYRQTLGQGPEFLTYFQNEAQLEKSRLLSDRFSAERPKGSFSTLEIQRTEQGDSAMYLCASSSGQGMTEAFFGQGTRLTVV.

This chain joins TRBV7-2 and TRBJ2-7; a weak D match, TRBD2 (7 bases). CDR3 size: 14 residues. Germline lookup yields CDR1 SGHTA and CDR2 FQGNSA. The V gene lost 2 bases and the J gene lost 7 bases, with 15 bases spanning the gap. CDR3 bases: TGTGCCAGCAGCTTATTGGGAGGGGGTTGGGAGCAGTACTTC. Amino acid sequence: CASSLLGGGWEQYF.

The chain employs TRBV20-1 and TRBJ1-2; D is unclear. V was clipped by 3 bases and J by 6 bases, with 8 bases between them. Germline V CDR1 and CDR2: DFQATT, SNEGSKA (reference sequence). This CDR3 spans 11 amino acids. The CDR3, as DNA: TGCAGTGCTAGGGCCTTAAATGGCTACACCTTC. This gives the protein CSARALNGYTF.

This clone was counted a single time. The chain combines TRBV19 with TRBJ1-5, with a tentative D call TRBD1 (5 bases). The V gene's germline CDR1 is LNHDA and CDR2 SQIVND (reference sequence). V dropped 5 bases and J dropped 1 base, with 9 bases sitting between them. The CDR3 contains 14 residues. The CDR3 region has the DNA TGTGCCAGTAGTGTTTGGGGCAGCAATCAGCCCCAGCATTTT. It specifies CASSVWGSNQPQHF.

The chain is built from TRBV4-3 and TRBJ2-7; tentatively, D is TRBD1 (5 bases). Germline assignment: CDR1 LGHNA and CDR2 YSLEER. The CDR3 contains 13 residues. The V end was cut by 1 base, the J end by 4 bases, with 8 bases between. This CDR3 is CASSQGPGYEQYF. The CDR3, as DNA: TGCGCCAGCAGCCAAGGCCCAGGGTACGAGCAGTACTTC.

This chain joins TRBV5-6 and TRBJ2-2; possibly TRBD2 for D (6 bases). V lost 6 bases, J lost 3 bases, and 21 bases lay in between. In germline, CDR1 is SGHDT, CDR2 YYEEEE. The CDR3 is 17 amino acids. CDR3 sequence reads: CASNPRAGRGDTGELFF. CDR3 DNA sequence: TGTGCCAGCAACCCCAGGGCGGGGCGGGGTGACACCGGGGAGCTGTTTTTT. The full variable domain, with the rest looked up from reference TRBV5-6 and TRBJ2-2, is DAGVTQSPTHLIKTRGQQVTLRCSPKSGHDTVSWYQQALGQGPQFIFQYYEEEERQRGNFPDRFSGHQFPNYSSELNVNALLLGDSALYLCASNPRAGRGDTGELFFGEGSRLTVL.

This clone has just a few counts. The chain employs TRBV24-1 and TRBJ2-1; possible D gene TRBD1, 5 bases. The CDR3 spans 14 residues. Germline values: CDR1 KGHDR, CDR2 SFDVKD. Trimming pared 1 base from V and 5 bases from J, leaving 8 bases between. The DNA for the CDR3 is TGTGCCACCAGTGATTTAGACAGAGACAATGAGCAGTTCTTC. It yields the protein CATSDLDRDNEQFF.

This clone was seen only once. The J gene is TRBJ1-1, the V gene TRBV5-4; tentatively, D is TRBD1 (6 bases). CDR3 length: 14 residues. Looked up from germline, CDR1 is SGHNT and CDR2 is YYREEE (reference sequence). The ends were cut back, 4 bases at V and 3 bases at J, with 13 bases in the middle. The CDR3 region has the DNA TGTGCCAGCAGCCACAACAGGGCTGACACTGAAGCTTTCTTT. This translates into CASSHNRADTEAFF.

This chain joins TRBV7-3 and TRBJ1-2; no firm D call. The ends were cut back, 5 bases at V and 8 bases at J, with 12 bases in the middle. This CDR3 region has 12 residues. The germline gives CDR1 SGHTA, CDR2 FQGTGA. CDR3 sequence: CASSPGFGGYTF. The CDR3 bases are TGTGCCAGCAGCCCCGGCTTCGGAGGCTACACCTTC.

The chain recombines TRBV6-2 or TRBV6-3 with TRBJ1-2, with D perhaps matching TRBD1 (6 bases). There are 11 residues in the CDR3. The V and J ends lost 4 bases and 10 bases respectively, with 10 bases between them. Germline CDR1 is MNHEY and CDR2 is SVGEGT. The CDR3 DNA follows: TGTGCCAGCAGTTTACAGGGAACCTACACCTTC. Residues: CASSLQGTYTF.

This clone is a singleton in its sample. J is TRBJ2-7 and V is TRBV3-1 (or the pseudogene TRBV3-2); D is undetermined. This CDR3 comprises 13 residues. CDR1 LGHDT and CDR2 YNNKEL come from the germline V gene (reference sequence). V shed 2 bases and J shed 2 bases, with 7 bases lying between them. The chain's CDR3 is CASSQYGPYEQYF. The CDR3 nucleotides read TGTGCCAGCAGCCAATACGGCCCCTACGAGCAGTACTTC.

This chain links TRBV6-5 with TRBJ2-7, with D possibly called TRBD1 or TRBD2 (5 bases each). V lost 6 bases, J lost 5 bases, and 17 bases lay in between. This CDR3 comprises 14 residues. Germline values: CDR1 MNHEY, CDR2 SVGAGI. The DNA for the CDR3 is TGTGCCAGCAGGAGAGGGGCCTCCTTCCACGAGCAGTACTTC. Translating it yields CASRRGASFHEQYF.

The chain links TRBV27 to TRBJ2-7; maybe TRBD1 (6 bases). Germline loops: CDR1 MNHEY, CDR2 SMNVEV (reference sequence). V lost 4 bases and J lost 5, with 15 bases in between. This CDR3 comprises 14 residues. CDR3 residues: CASSSPQGRNEQYF. CDR3 nucleotide sequence: TGTGCCAGCAGTTCCCCACAGGGACGTAACGAGCAGTACTTC.

The chain employs TRBV18 and TRBJ1-1; perhaps TRBD1 as D (6 bases). This CDR3 spans 13 amino acids. The V gene's germline CDR1 is KGHSH and CDR2 LQKENI. Trimming took off 5 bases at V and 6 bases at J, with 13 bases between the two ends. CDR3: CASSLTGPSEAFF. The CDR3 DNA reads TGTGCCAGCTCATTGACAGGTCCCTCTGAAGCTTTCTTT.

This clone is categorized as large. V is TRBV27 and J is TRBJ1-4; 8 bases map to TRBD1. CDR1 is MNHEY and CDR2 is SMNVEV in the germline V gene (reference sequence). V lost 6 bases to trimming and J lost 12 bases; unmatched junction nucleotides: 12. The CDR3 length is 14 residues. This chain's CDR3 is CASSDDRGQGELFF. The CDR3 nucleotides read TGTGCCAGCAGCGATGACAGGGGCCAGGGAGAACTGTTTTTT.

The chain uses TRBV18 and TRBJ1-1; no clear D gene. The V and J ends lost 0 bases and 6 bases respectively, with 11 bases between them. This CDR3 is built from 14 residues. Germline V gives CDR1 KGHSH, CDR2 LQKENI. As DNA, the CDR3 is TGTGCCAGCTCACCACCGGCGATCGGTGCTGAAGCTTTCTTT. Translation gives CASSPPAIGAEAFF. Filled out from reference TRBV18 and TRBJ1-1, the complete variable domain reads NAGVMQNPRHLVRRRGQEARLRCSPMKGHSHVYWYRQLPEEGLKFMVYLQKENIIDESGMPKERFSAEFPKEGPSILRIQQVVRGDSAAYFCASSPPAIGAEAFFGQGTRLTVV.

The chain joins TRBV6-2 or TRBV6-3 to TRBJ2-7; tentative D call: TRBD1 (6 bases). Germline values: CDR1 MNHEY, CDR2 SVGEGT. The CDR3 extends over 17 amino acids. Trimming removed 0 bases at V and 3 bases at J, with 18 bases between. CDR3 residues: CASSYSRQGLNLYEQYF. In nucleotides, the CDR3 is TGTGCCAGCAGTTACTCGAGGCAGGGGCTTAACCTCTACGAGCAGTACTTC.

V and J are TRBV27 and TRBJ2-7, with 10 bases matching TRBD1. CDR1 is MNHEY, CDR2 SMNVEV, per germline (reference sequence). The CDR3 is made up of 14 amino acids. V dropped 6 bases and J dropped 3; count of bases not matched to a gene: 5. Here the CDR3 DNA reads TGTGCCAGCAGAGACAGGGGGCTTTTCTACGAGCAGTACTTC. The encoded protein is CASRDRGLFYEQYF.

This clone has a handful of counts. V usage is TRBV4-2 and J usage is TRBJ1-3; tentatively, D is TRBD1 (6 bases). The germline V and J ends were trimmed by 4 bases and 0 bases, with 13 bases remaining between them. The germline V gene encodes CDR1 LGHNA and CDR2 YNFKEQ. The CDR3 loop spans 16 amino acids. The CDR3 here is CASSPYQQGSGNTIYF. The CDR3 nucleotides read TGTGCCAGCAGCCCCTACCAACAGGGCTCTGGAAACACCATATATTTT.

The chain links TRBV4-2 to TRBJ2-1; no definite D call. There are 17 residues in the CDR3. Germline lookup yields CDR1 LGHNA and CDR2 YNFKEQ. V was shortened by 5 bases and J by 0 bases, with 17 bases between the two germline ends. The DNA of the CDR3 is TGTGCCAGCAGCAGGGCGTTAGCCGGAGCCTCCTACAATGAGCAGTTCTTC. It specifies CASSRALAGASYNEQFF.

This chain joins TRBV21-1 and TRBJ1-4; the tabulated D call, TRBD1, remains unverified against the DNA. TRBV21-1 has pseudogene status. The length of the CDR3 is 12 residues. The CDR3, as DNA: TGTGCCAGCACCCCACAGGGTCAAAAACTGTTTTTT. Its protein is CASTPQGQKLFF.